One and the same sample provided the 18 T cell receptor beta chains below, sequenced in a study of regulatory and conventional T cells in RAG deficiency. Libraries were prepared by immunoSEQ multiplex PCR; TCRdb keeps only in-frame clonotypes and omits some of them. Of roughly 28,000 clones in the sample, just over 90% were seen once. Regulatory T cells were sorted from blood as CD4+ CD25-high CD127-low cells. These records were also assigned to another study, of regulatory T cells. That report notes: The PCR used 52 TRBV and 13 TRBJ primers.

Sequenced material: Tregs sorted from blood. The receptors come from a human donor in good health.

This rearrangement joins TRBV29-1 to TRBJ2-7; D not resolved. In germline, CDR1 is SQVTM, CDR2 ANQGSEA. The CDR3 is 14 amino acids. Trimming removed 0 bases from V and 0 bases from J, with 9 bases in between. The CDR3 region is CSVEDPATSYEQYF. CDR3 nucleotides: TGCAGCGTTGAAGATCCGGCCACCTCCTACGAGCAGTACTTC.

This clone occurred a few times. The chain joins TRBV27 to TRBJ1-5; no reliable D call. From germline, CDR1 is MNHEY and CDR2 SMNVEV (reference sequence). V was shortened by 2 bases and J by 9 bases, with 14 bases between the two germline ends. The CDR3 has 14 amino acids. The DNA for the CDR3 is TGTGCCAGCAGTTTAGGTCCGCCATCGTGGCCCCAGCATTTT. Translation: CASSLGPPSWPQHF.

CDR3 nucleotides: TGTGCCAGCAGTGAAGTCACAGTTCTCTTCTCTGGAAACACCATATATTTT. As protein: CASSEVTVLFSGNTIYF. The chain couples TRBV6-1 to TRBJ1-3; the D is unclear. V was trimmed by 1 base and J by 0 bases, leaving 13 bases between them. Looked up from germline, CDR1 is MNHNS and CDR2 is SASEGT. The CDR3 consists of 17 residues.

As DNA, the CDR3 is TGTGCCTGGAGTGTAAGAGTGAGCAATCAGCCCCAGCATTTT. It translates to CAWSVRVSNQPQHF. V is TRBV30 and J is TRBJ1-5; D gene unclear. This CDR3 region has 14 residues. Germline V CDR1 and CDR2: GTSNPN, SVGIG (reference sequence). Trimming removed 0 bases from V and 1 base from J, with 7 bases in between.

This clone was observed a handful of times. The chain links TRBV19 to TRBJ1-1; possibly TRBD1 for D (5 bases). Between the trimmed V and J ends, which lost 5 bases and 0 bases, there was a span of 16 bases. CDR1 and CDR2 (germline): LNHDA, SQIVND (reference sequence). The length of the CDR3 is 16 residues. The CDR3 spells CASSVQGVGVNTEAFF. CDR3 sequence (DNA): TGTGCCAGTAGTGTTCAAGGGGTGGGCGTGAACACTGAAGCTTTCTTT.

The chain employs TRBV7-2 and TRBJ1-3; 8 bases map to TRBD1. Per the germline V gene, CDR1 is SGHTA and CDR2 is FQGNSA. The ends lost 5 bases at V and 0 bases at J; junction bases unmatched: 6. The CDR3 loop spans 16 amino acids. The CDR3 bases are TGTGCCAGCAGCGTAAGGGACAGGACCTCTGGAAACACCATATATTTT. Translated: CASSVRDRTSGNTIYF. Supplemented by reference TRBV7-2 and TRBJ1-3, the full variable domain reads GAGVSQSPSNKVTEKGKDVELRCDPISGHTALYWYRQSLGQGLEFLIYFQGNSAPDKSGLPSDRFSAERTGGSVSTLTIQRTQQEDSAVYLCASSVRDRTSGNTIYFGEGSWLTVV.

The chain has TRBV5-1 and TRBJ2-2; D tentatively reads TRBD1 or TRBD2 (5 bases each). CDR1 is SGHRS, CDR2 YFSETQ, per germline. Trimming took 3 bases from V and 9 from J, leaving 15 bases between them. The CDR3 contains 14 residues. The CDR3 sequence is CASSSGTDGRELFF. In DNA form, the CDR3 reads TGCGCCAGCAGCTCTGGGACGGATGGCCGGGAGCTGTTTTTT.

The V gene is TRBV19, the J gene TRBJ1-3, with D unresolved. V lost 2 bases and J 0 bases, leaving 5 bases between the germline ends. The CDR3 sequence is 14 residues long. Germline V gene lookup returns CDR1 LNHDA and CDR2 SQIVND (reference sequence). This chain's CDR3 is CASSIRSSGNTIYF. In DNA form, the CDR3 reads TGTGCCAGTAGTATACGCAGCTCTGGAAACACCATATATTTT. Full variable domain (remainder filled in from reference TRBV19 and TRBJ1-3): DGGITQSPKYLFRKEGQNVTLSCEQNLNHDAMYWYRQDPGQGLRLIYYSQIVNDFQKGDIAEGYSVSREKKESFPLTVTSAQKNPTAFYLCASSIRSSGNTIYFGEGSWLTVV.

The V and J genes are TRBV5-4 and TRBJ1-2; tentatively, D is TRBD1 (6 bases). V was trimmed by 9 bases and J by 5 bases, leaving 23 bases between them. The CDR3 spans 15 residues. Germline V gene sequence: CDR1 SGHNT, CDR2 YYREEE (reference sequence). CDR3 DNA: TGTGCCACCCTACCGGGGACACCCCTTGAGTATGGCTACACCTTC. Residues: CATLPGTPLEYGYTF. Combining the CDR3 with reference TRBV5-4 and TRBJ1-2 gives the whole variable domain ETGVTQSPTHLIKTRGQQVTLRCSSQSGHNTVSWYQQALGQGPQFIFQYYREEENGRGNFPPRFSGLQFPNYSSELNVNALELDDSALYLCATLPGTPLEYGYTFGSGTRLTVV.

The CDR3 reads CASSLDGHETQYF. CDR3 DNA: TGTGCCAGCAGCTTAGACGGGCACGAGACCCAGTACTTC. The chain carries TRBV11-3 and TRBJ2-5; no firm D call. The CDR3 has 13 residues. From germline, CDR1 is SGHNT and CDR2 YENEEA. V lost 0 bases and J lost 5, with 7 bases in between.

This clone was found once. Mismatch with germline at one junction end may stem from a read error. This chain connects TRBV7-3 to TRBJ2-5; 15 nucleotides match TRBD2. The CDR3 totals 13 residues. Germline values: CDR1 SGHTA, CDR2 FQGTGA. The CDR3 sequence: CASSLGTSGGKNF. Written as DNA, the CDR3 is TGTGCCAGCAGCTTGGGGACTAGCGGGGGGAAGAACTTC.

This chain uses TRBV15 with TRBJ1-4, with D unclear. Per the germline V gene, CDR1 is LNHNV and CDR2 is YYDKDF (reference sequence). Deletions cut 2 bases from V and 6 bases from J, with 13 bases between. The CDR3 covers 15 residues. The CDR3 region has the DNA TGTGCCACCAGCAGAAGCCCTGACCCGTATGAAAAACTGTTTTTT. It yields the protein CATSRSPDPYEKLFF.

The chain combines TRBV4-1 with TRBJ2-3, with 11 positions matching TRBD2. The CDR3 length is 15 residues. Germline CDR1 and CDR2: MGHRA and YSYEKL. V was clipped by 2 bases and J by 5 bases; unmatched bases: 3. The CDR3 DNA reads TGCGCCAGCAGCCAAAATGGACTAGCGGGAGATACGCAGTATTTT. Its translation: CASSQNGLAGDTQYF.

This chain uses TRBV18 with TRBJ2-5; the D gene is possibly TRBD1 (5 bases). CDR1 and CDR2 from the germline V gene are KGHSH and LQKENI. Deletions cut 6 bases from V and 4 bases from J, with 15 bases between. This CDR3 contains 14 residues. The CDR3 loop reads CASSPQGLRETQYF. The DNA for the CDR3 is TGTGCCAGCTCGCCCCAGGGCCTCCGAGAGACCCAGTACTTC.

V is TRBV29-1 and J is TRBJ2-5, with TRBD1 matching over 8 bases. Losses at the gene ends were 6 bases for V and 5 bases for J; bases not matched to a gene: 14. Germline V lookup: CDR1 SQVTM, CDR2 ANQGSEA. This CDR3 comprises 15 residues. CDR3: CSVEPYRTGSETQYF. CDR3 in DNA: TGCAGCGTCGAACCCTATCGGACAGGGTCGGAGACCCAGTACTTC.

The chain is built from TRBV19 and TRBJ1-5; D unresolved. Germline V CDR1 and CDR2: LNHDA, SQIVND (reference sequence). CDR3 length equals 13 residues. Between the trimmed V and J ends, which lost 7 bases and 11 bases, there was a span of 18 bases. Written as DNA, the CDR3 is TGTGCCAGTATGGACGCCGGTGGACGAGCCCAGCATTTT. Amino acids: CASMDAGGRAQHF.

This rearrangement joins TRBV9 to TRBJ1-6; no reliable D call. Germline V gives CDR1 SGDLS, CDR2 YYNGEE. The CDR3 is 13 residues long. V gave up 2 bases and J gave up 8 bases, with 8 bases separating them. The CDR3 nucleotides read TGTGCCAGCAGCGTTATGAGGGATTCACCCCTCCACTTT. It yields the protein CASSVMRDSPLHF.

This clone occurred once. The chain recombines TRBV7-8 with TRBJ2-1, with D perhaps matching TRBD1 or TRBD2 (5 bases each). Trimming removed 5 bases at V and 8 bases at J, with 22 bases between. Germline CDR1 reads SGHVS; CDR2 reads FQNEAQ. The CDR3 consists of 16 residues. Here the CDR3 DNA reads TGTGCCAGCAGCGCATCCGGGACGCCCTGGGCGGATGAGCAGTTCTTC. Protein: CASSASGTPWADEQFF.